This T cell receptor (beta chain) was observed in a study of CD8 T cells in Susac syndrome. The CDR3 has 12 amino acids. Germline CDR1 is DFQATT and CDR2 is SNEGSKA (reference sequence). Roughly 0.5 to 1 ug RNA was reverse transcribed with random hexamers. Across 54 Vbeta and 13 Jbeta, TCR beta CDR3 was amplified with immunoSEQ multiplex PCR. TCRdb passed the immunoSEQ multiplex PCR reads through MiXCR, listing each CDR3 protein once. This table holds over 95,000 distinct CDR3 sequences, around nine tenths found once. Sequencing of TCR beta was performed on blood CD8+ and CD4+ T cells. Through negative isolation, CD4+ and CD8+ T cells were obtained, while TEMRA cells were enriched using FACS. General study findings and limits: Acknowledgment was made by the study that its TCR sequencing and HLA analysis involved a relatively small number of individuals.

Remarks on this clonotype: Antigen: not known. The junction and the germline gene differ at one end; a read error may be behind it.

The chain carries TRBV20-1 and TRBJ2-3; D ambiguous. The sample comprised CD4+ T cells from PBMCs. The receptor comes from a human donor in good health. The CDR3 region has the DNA TGTTCGACTGGCCCTAGCACAGATACGCAGTATTTT. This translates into CSTGPSTDTQYF.